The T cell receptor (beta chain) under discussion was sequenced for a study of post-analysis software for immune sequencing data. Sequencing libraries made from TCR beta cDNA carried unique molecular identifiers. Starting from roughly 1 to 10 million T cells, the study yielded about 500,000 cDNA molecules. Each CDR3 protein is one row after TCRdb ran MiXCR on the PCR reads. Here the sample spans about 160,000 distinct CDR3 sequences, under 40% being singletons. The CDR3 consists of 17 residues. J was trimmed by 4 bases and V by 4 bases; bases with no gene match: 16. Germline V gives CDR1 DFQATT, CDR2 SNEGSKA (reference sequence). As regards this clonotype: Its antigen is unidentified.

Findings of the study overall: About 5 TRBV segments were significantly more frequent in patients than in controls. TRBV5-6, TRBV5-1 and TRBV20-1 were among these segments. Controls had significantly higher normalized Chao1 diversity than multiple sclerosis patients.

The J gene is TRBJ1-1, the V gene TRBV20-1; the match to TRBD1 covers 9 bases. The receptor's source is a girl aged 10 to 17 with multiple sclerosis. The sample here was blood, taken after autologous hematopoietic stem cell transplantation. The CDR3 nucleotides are TGCAGTGCTATCCAACAGGGGGCATGCTTCGGAGGCACTGAAGCTTTCTTT. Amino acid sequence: CSAIQQGACFGGTEAFF.